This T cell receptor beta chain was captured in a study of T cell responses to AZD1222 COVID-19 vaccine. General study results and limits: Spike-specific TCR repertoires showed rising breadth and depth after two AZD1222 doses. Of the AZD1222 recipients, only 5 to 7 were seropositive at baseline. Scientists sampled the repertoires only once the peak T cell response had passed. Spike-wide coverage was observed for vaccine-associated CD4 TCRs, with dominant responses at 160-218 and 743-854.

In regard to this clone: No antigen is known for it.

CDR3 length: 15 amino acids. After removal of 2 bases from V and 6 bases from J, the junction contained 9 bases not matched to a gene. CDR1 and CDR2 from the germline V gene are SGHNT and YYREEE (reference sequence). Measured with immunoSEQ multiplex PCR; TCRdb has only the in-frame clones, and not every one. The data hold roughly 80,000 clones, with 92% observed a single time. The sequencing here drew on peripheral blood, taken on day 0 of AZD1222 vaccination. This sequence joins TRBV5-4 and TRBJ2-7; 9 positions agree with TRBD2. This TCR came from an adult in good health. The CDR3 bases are TGTGCCAGCAGCTTAGGGCGGGAGGGGTCGCGCGAGCAGTACTTC. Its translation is CASSLGREGSREQYF.